This TCR beta chain was recorded in a study of cytomegalovirus exposure and HLA in healthy donors. Study results and limitations: Diagnosis of cytomegalovirus status made by the classifier reportedly showed high specificity and sensitivity. In a later analysis, HLA-associated beta chains showed higher expansion and lower generation probabilities than comparable chains.

This CDR3 comprises 17 residues. The germline CDR1 and CDR2 sequences are LGHNA and YSLEER. V trimming: 0 bases; J trimming: 7 bases; junction bases outside the gene matches: 11. The PCR employed 60 Vbeta primers together with 13 Jbeta primers. Clones were read by immunoSEQ multiplex PCR, and TCRdb kept only the in-frame ones, dropping some. The table shows about 130,000 clones, with around 78% occurring only once. With respect to this clone: Its matching antigen is unknown.

The chain carries TRBV4-3 and TRBJ2-2, with 7 positions matching TRBD2. The sample comprised PBMCs. This receptor was obtained from a man aged 35 to 55 in good health and CMV-seronegative. The DNA of the CDR3 is TGCGCCAGCAGCCAAGAACTACGATGGGGGGGGGTCGGGGAGCTGTTTTTT. Amino acids: CASSQELRWGGVGELFF.